The rows below give T cell receptor beta chains drawn from one sample of a study of cytomegalovirus exposure and HLA in healthy donors. The table came from immunoSEQ multiplex PCR; TCRdb's copy has only in-frame clones and leaves some out. The table lists roughly 250,000 clones, approximately 84% of them singletons, with roughly 2% in the top ten. The material sequenced was PBMCs. All receptors come from a woman aged 40 to 50 in good health and CMV-seropositive. Both conserved end residues are part of each CDR3. The D gene is left open where the match is weak. Not all rows give a size; the values are once, few, many and, for expanded clones, a class.

TRBJ2-5 | TRBV19 | few | - | TGTGCCAGTAGACTCTCGGTGCAAGAGACCCAGTACTTC | CASRLSVQETQYF
TRBJ1-1 | TRBV30 | - | - | TGTGCCTGGACAAGGGGGAGTACAACTGAAGCTTTCTTT | CAWTRGSTTEAFF
TRBJ2-5 | TRBV9 | - | TRBD2 | TGTGCCAGCAGCGTAGCTGGAGCGGGAGGGGGCCAAGAGACCCAGTACTTC | CASSVAGAGGGQETQYF
TRBJ1-2 | TRBV5-6 | - | - | TGTGCCAGCAGCCCGAATCCGACAGCCTTAGATGGCTACACCTTC | CASSPNPTALDGYTF
TRBJ1-1 | TRBV28 | - | - | TGTGCCAGCAGTCCCGTGAGGGGGACGGGAACTGAAGCTTTCTTT | CASSPVRGTGTEAFF
TRBJ2-5 | TRBV5-1 | - | TRBD1 | TGCGCCAGCAGCCTTGGGACAGCTCAAGAGACCCAGTACTTC | CASSLGTAQETQYF
TRBJ2-5 | TRBV7-8 | - | - | TGTGCCAGCAGCTTAGGGTCAGAAGAGACCCAGTACTTC | CASSLGSEETQYF
TRBJ2-1 | TRBV9 | - | - | TGTGCCAGCAGCTTGACTTACTCCTACAATGAGCAGTTCTTC | CASSLTYSYNEQFF
TRBJ2-1 | TRBV7-3 | few | - | TGTGCCAGCAGCCCCCACCATACAGGCTTTTCCTACAATGAGCAGTTCTTC | CASSPHHTGFSYNEQFF
TRBJ1-1 | TRBV28 | - | - | TGTGCCAGCAGTGACAGCCTGAACACTGAAGCTTTCTTT | CASSDSLNTEAFF
TRBJ1-1 | TRBV19 | - | - | TGTGCCAGTAGTATCGGGGGTGGGAACGCTGAAGCTTTCTTT | CASSIGGGNAEAFF
TRBJ2-1 | TRBV7-2 | - | TRBD2 | TGTGCCAGCAGCTTAGTTGGGACTAGCGGGAGGGCCGACAATGAGCAGTTCTTC | CASSLVGTSGRADNEQFF
TRBJ2-7 | TRBV19 | once | TRBD1 | TGTGCCAGTAGTGCGGGGGACAGGGGGATCGGCGAGCAGTACTTC | CASSAGDRGIGEQYF
TRBJ2-5 | TRBV5-4 | once | - | TGTGCCAGCAGCCGAGGCGGGACAGAAGAGACCCAGTACTTC | CASSRGGTEETQYF
TRBJ1-6 | TRBV5-6 | - | - | TGTGCCAGCAGCACCGGGGTCCTTTATAATTCACCCCTCCACTTT | CASSTGVLYNSPLHF
TRBJ2-2 | TRBV19 | few | TRBD1 | TGTGCCAGTAGTATAGATCGACAGGGGGCGTCCCACACCGGGGAGCTGTTTTTT | CASSIDRQGASHTGELFF
TRBJ1-5 | TRBV6-6 | - | TRBD1 | TGTGCCAGCAGTTCAACCTCCAGGGGGGTGAATCAGCCCCAGCATTTT | CASSSTSRGVNQPQHF
TRBJ1-6 | TRBV4-3 | - | - | TGCGCCAGCAGCCAAGAGTGGGCAGACAATTCACCCCTCCACTTT | CASSQEWADNSPLHF
TRBJ1-1 | TRBV28 | - | - | TGTGCCAGCAGTTTGGGAGGTGAAGCTTTCTTT | CASSLGGEAFF
TRBJ2-2 | TRBV11-2 | - | TRBD2 | TGTGCCAGCAGCTTAGGGTCCGGGACTAGCGGGATAGAAGGGGAGCTGTTTTTT | CASSLGSGTSGIEGELFF
TRBJ2-3 | TRBV7-9 | once | TRBD2 | TGTGCCAGCAGCTTAGGACGGGGGGTTACAGATACGCAGTATTTT | CASSLGRGVTDTQYF
TRBJ2-7 | TRBV5-1 | - | - | TGCGCCAGCAGCCTCCAGGGCTACGAGCAGTACTTC | CASSLQGYEQYF
TRBJ1-1 | TRBV15 | - | - | TGTGCCACCAGCAGAGATATAAGGGGCACTGAAGCTTTCTTT | CATSRDIRGTEAFF
TRBJ2-6 | TRBV4-2 | - | - | TGTGCCAGCAGCCGTGAAGGAGCAGGGACTGGGGCCAACGTCCTGACTTTC | CASSREGAGTGANVLTF
TRBJ2-5 | TRBV5-1 | - | TRBD1 | TGCGCCAGCAGCTTTACTACAGGGGGAGAGACCCAGTACTTC | CASSFTTGGETQYF
TRBJ2-1 | TRBV25-1 | - | TRBD2 | TGTGCCAGCGAAAGACTAGCGGGAGTCCACAATGAGCAGTTCTTC | CASERLAGVHNEQFF
TRBJ1-4 | TRBV19 | - | TRBD1 | TGTGCCAGTAGTATTGGATTCGGGACAGGGGCCATTAATGAAAAACTGTTTTTT | CASSIGFGTGAINEKLFF
TRBJ1-1 | TRBV18 | - | - | TGTGCCAGCTCATCGGGATCGAACACTGAAGCTTTCTTT | CASSSGSNTEAFF
TRBJ2-3 | TRBV10-3 | few | TRBD1 | TGTGCCCTCGGGGGCAGGGGGCTTCCCACAGATACGCAGTATTTT | CALGGRGLPTDTQYF
TRBJ2-7 | TRBV27 | - | - | TGTGCCAGCAGCCCCAGGGGTTCCAGTGAGCAGTACTTC | CASSPRGSSEQYF
TRBJ1-1 | TRBV5-5 | - | - | TGTGCCAGCAGCCTCCAGCAGGGTTACACTGAAGCTTTCTTT | CASSLQQGYTEAFF
TRBJ1-3 | TRBV10-3 | few | - | TGTGCCATCAGCCGACAGTCACTCTCTGGAAACACCATATATTTT | CAISRQSLSGNTIYF
TRBJ2-7 | TRBV20-1 | - | - | TGCAGTGCTAGACGGGTGTCGGGACAGTACTTC | CSARRVSGQYF
TRBJ2-2 | TRBV19 | - | TRBD2 | TGTGCCAGTAGAGGACTAGCTTCAGGGGAGCTGTTTTTT | CASRGLASGELFF
TRBJ2-3 | TRBV19 | - | TRBD1 | TGTGCCAGTAATCGACAGGGGGCGGCAGATACGCAGTATTTT | CASNRQGAADTQYF
TRBJ2-3 | TRBV7-2 | - | TRBD2 | TGTGCCAGCAGCTTAAAAGCGGGAGGGGATTCTAGCACAGATACGCAGTATTTT | CASSLKAGGDSSTDTQYF
TRBJ2-3 | TRBV27 | - | TRBD2 | TGTGCCAGCAGTCCCCGGACTAGCGGGACAGCGACAGATACGCAGTATTTT | CASSPRTSGTATDTQYF
TRBJ1-6 | TRBV6-5 | - | TRBD1 | TGTGCCAGCAGTTACTCGAGGACAGGGGATTCACCCCTCCACTTT | CASSYSRTGDSPLHF
TRBJ1-1 | TRBV2 | - | TRBD1 | TGTGCCAGCAGGGGGGACAGGGCAGCTGAAGCTTTCTTT | CASRGDRAAEAFF
TRBJ2-2 | TRBV27 | - | - | TGTGCCAGCAGTTCTGGACTCATCACCGGGGAGCTGTTTTTT | CASSSGLITGELFF
TRBJ2-7 | TRBV29-1 | - | TRBD1 | TGCAGCGCCGGGACAGGTCTCGAGCAGTACTTC | CSAGTGLEQYF
TRBJ1-1 | TRBV30 | - | - | TGTGCCTGGAGTGTACAGTTCTTATCGAACACTGAAGCTTTCTTT | CAWSVQFLSNTEAFF